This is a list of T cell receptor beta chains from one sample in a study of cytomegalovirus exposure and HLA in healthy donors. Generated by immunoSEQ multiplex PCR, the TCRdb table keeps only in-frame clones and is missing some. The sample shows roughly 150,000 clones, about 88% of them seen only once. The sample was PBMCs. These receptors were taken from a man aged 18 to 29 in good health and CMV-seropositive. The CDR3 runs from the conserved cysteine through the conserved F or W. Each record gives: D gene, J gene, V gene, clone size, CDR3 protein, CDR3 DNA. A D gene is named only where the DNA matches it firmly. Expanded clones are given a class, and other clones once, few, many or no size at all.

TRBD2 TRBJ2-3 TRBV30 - CAWSGTSGTRNF TGTGCCTGGAGCGGGACTAGCGGGACGAGGAATTTT
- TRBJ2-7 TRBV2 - CASSNDSYEQYF TGTGCCAGCAGTAACGACAGCTACGAGCAGTACTTC
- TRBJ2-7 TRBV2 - CASSGTVASAQYF TGTGCCAGCAGTGGGACAGTCGCTAGTGCGCAGTACTTC
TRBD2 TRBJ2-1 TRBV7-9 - CASSLGREREQFF TGTGCCAGCAGCTTAGGGCGGGAGCGAGAGCAGTTCTTC
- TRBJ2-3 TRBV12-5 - CASGLVFREADTQYF TGTGCTAGTGGTTTGGTATTCAGGGAGGCAGATACGCAGTATTTT
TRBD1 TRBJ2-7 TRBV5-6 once CASGDRGSSYEQYF TGTGCCAGTGGAGACAGGGGAAGCTCCTACGAGCAGTACTTC
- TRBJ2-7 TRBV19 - CASSMRAGGSSYEQYF TGTGCCAGTAGTATGAGGGCCGGGGGAAGCTCCTACGAGCAGTACTTC
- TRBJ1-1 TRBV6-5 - CASSSRDRNTEAFF TGTGCCAGCAGTTCCCGAGACAGGAACACTGAAGCTTTCTTT
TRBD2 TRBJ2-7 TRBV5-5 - CASSLRGADAYEQYF TGTGCCAGCAGTTTGCGGGGGGCCGACGCCTACGAGCAGTACTTC
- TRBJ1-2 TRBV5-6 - CASSFGLGADYGYTF TGTGCCAGCAGCTTCGGACTTGGTGCAGACTATGGCTACACCTTC
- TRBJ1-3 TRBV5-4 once CASSLAQGGSGNTIYF TGTGCCAGCAGCTTGGCACAGGGTGGCTCTGGAAACACCATATATTTT
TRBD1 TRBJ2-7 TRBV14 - CASSQDIPGQLAYEQYF TGTGCCAGCAGCCAAGATATCCCGGGACAGCTAGCCTACGAGCAGTACTTC
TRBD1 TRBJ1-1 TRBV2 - CASSRLLDRMNTEAFF TGTGCCAGCAGCCGTCTCCTGGACAGGATGAACACTGAAGCTTTCTTT
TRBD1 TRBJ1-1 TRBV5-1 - CASSLVYFGQGLMDTEAFF TGCGCCAGCAGCTTGGTTTATTTCGGACAGGGTTTAATGGACACTGAAGCTTTCTTT
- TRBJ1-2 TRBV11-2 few CASSLSNFYGYTF TGTGCCAGCAGCTTATCGAACTTCTATGGCTACACCTTC
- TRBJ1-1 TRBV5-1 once CASSWKGGDTEAFF TGCGCCAGCAGCTGGAAAGGGGGGGACACTGAAGCTTTCTTT
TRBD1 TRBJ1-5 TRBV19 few CASSTLQGDNQPQHF TGTGCCAGTAGTACGTTACAGGGGGATAATCAGCCCCAGCATTTT
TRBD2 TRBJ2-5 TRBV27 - CASRGAGGMVETQYF TGTGCCAGCAGAGGTGCGGGGGGCATGGTAGAGACCCAGTACTTC
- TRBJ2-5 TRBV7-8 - CASSLGGDQETQYF TGTGCCAGCAGCTTAGGCGGGGACCAAGAGACCCAGTACTTC
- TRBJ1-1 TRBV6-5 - CASSYSRGANTEAFF TGTGCCAGCAGTTACTCAAGGGGTGCGAACACTGAAGCTTTCTTT
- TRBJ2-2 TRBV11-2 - CASSRLLNTGELFF TGTGCCAGCAGCCGACTCCTGAACACCGGGGAGCTGTTTTTT
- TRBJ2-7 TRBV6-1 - CASSEPPGGEQYF TGTGCCAGCAGTGAACCCCCAGGTGGTGAGCAGTACTTC
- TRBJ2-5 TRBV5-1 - CASSLGRETQYF TGCGCCAGCAGCTTGGGGAGGGAGACCCAGTACTTC
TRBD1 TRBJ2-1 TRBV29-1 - CSVEKGGTGQFF TGCAGCGTTGAAAAGGGCGGGACAGGGCAGTTCTTC
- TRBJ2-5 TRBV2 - CASSGTDQETQYF TGTGCCAGCAGTGGGACAGACCAAGAGACCCAGTACTTC
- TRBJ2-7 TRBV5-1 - CASSLASGLGREQYF TGCGCCAGCAGCTTGGCGTCTGGATTGGGGCGCGAGCAGTACTTC
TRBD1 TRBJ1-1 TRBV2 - CASSNRQGRETEAFF TGTGCCAGCAGTAACCGACAGGGGAGGGAGACTGAAGCTTTCTTT
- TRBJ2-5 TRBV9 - CASSPSPKETQYF TGTGCCAGCAGCCCGAGCCCCAAAGAGACCCAGTACTTC
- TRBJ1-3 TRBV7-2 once CASSSYGTTGNTIYF TGTGCCAGCAGCTCCTACGGGACAACTGGAAACACCATATATTTT
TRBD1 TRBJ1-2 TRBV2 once CASSRDRDGYTF TGTGCCAGCTCAAGAGACAGGGATGGCTACACCTTC
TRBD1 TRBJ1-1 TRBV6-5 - CASSPGQGAAGAFF TGTGCCAGCAGCCCCGGACAGGGGGCAGCTGGAGCTTTCTTT
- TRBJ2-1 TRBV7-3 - CASSLTSGTGGYEQFF TGTGCCAGCAGCTTAACGAGCGGAACTGGGGGCTATGAGCAGTTCTTC
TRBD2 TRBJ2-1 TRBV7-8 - CASSRLAGDPSNEQFF TGTGCCAGCAGCCGACTAGCGGGGGACCCCTCCAATGAGCAGTTCTTC
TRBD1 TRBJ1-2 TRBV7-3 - CASSLTRTGEGYTF TGTGCCAGCAGCTTAACGAGGACAGGGGAAGGCTACACCTTC
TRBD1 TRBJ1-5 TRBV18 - CASSPGQDNQPQHF TGTGCCAGCTCACCCGGACAGGACAATCAGCCCCAGCATTTT
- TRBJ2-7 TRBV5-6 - CASSLRRSGDSYEQYF TGTGCCAGCAGCTTGAGACGTTCGGGGGATTCCTACGAGCAGTACTTC
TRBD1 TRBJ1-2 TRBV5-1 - CASSLDGQGDGYTF TGCGCCAGCAGCTTGGACGGACAGGGGGATGGCTACACCTTC
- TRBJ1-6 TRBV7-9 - CASSLAAVLNSPLHF TGTGCCAGCAGCTTGGCGGCCGTTCTTAATTCACCCCTCCACTTT
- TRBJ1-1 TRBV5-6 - CASSLAGILNTEAFF TGTGCCAGCAGCTTGGCAGGAATCCTGAACACTGAAGCTTTCTTT
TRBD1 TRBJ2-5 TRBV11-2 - CASTAAGGAETQYF TGTGCCAGCACCGCGGCAGGGGGCGCAGAGACCCAGTACTTC
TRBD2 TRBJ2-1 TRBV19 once CASSASASGSYNEQFF TGTGCCAGTAGTGCCTCCGCTAGCGGGTCTTACAATGAGCAGTTCTTC
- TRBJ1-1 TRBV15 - CATSNLGNTEAFF TGTGCCACCAGCAACCTAGGGAACACTGAAGCTTTCTTT
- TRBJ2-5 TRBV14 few CASSQELLAETQYF TGTGCCAGCAGCCAAGAGTTACTAGCAGAGACCCAGTACTTC
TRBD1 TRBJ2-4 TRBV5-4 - CASSLGTGMTNIQYF TGTGCCAGCAGCTTGGGGACAGGGATGACGAACATTCAGTACTTC
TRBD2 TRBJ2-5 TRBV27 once CASSLVGNSGGFRETQYF TGTGCCAGCAGTTTGGTCGGGAATAGCGGGGGTTTCCGAGAGACCCAGTACTTC
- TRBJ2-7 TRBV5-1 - CASSLSPGTYEQYF TGCGCCAGCAGCTTGAGCCCGGGGACCTACGAGCAGTACTTC
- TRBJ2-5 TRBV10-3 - CAISDPGTRGETQYF TGTGCCATCAGTGACCCCGGGACGCGGGGAGAGACCCAGTACTTC
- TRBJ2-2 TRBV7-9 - CASAVGENTGELFF TGTGCCAGCGCGGTAGGAGAGAACACCGGGGAGCTGTTTTTT
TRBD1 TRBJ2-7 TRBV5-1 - CASSPDRAYEQYF TGCGCCAGCAGTCCGGACAGGGCCTACGAGCAGTACTTC
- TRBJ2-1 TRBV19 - CASSIGGPNEQFF TGTGCCAGTAGTATAGGAGGGCCCAATGAGCAGTTCTTC
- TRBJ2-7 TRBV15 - CATSREPGLYEQYF TGTGCCACCAGCAGAGAACCAGGGCTCTACGAGCAGTACTTC
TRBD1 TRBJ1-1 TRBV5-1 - CASSTGGKGAEAFF TGCGCCAGCAGTACAGGGGGAAAGGGGGCTGAAGCTTTCTTT